The rows below give T cell receptor beta chains drawn from one sample of a study of control samples from healthy donors and cancer patients. Measured with immunoSEQ multiplex PCR; TCRdb has only the in-frame clones, and not every one. The table lists tens of thousands of clones, 91% of them singletons. Sequenced input: blood. The receptors shown here come from a man younger than 40 in good health. CDR3s include the opening cysteine and the closing phenylalanine or tryptophan. Fields, in order: V gene, D gene, J gene, clone size, CDR3 protein, CDR3 DNA. D genes are given only for firm matches. A row's size may be missing; if present it is once, few, many or a size class.

v_gene: TRBV7-3; d_gene: TRBD2; j_gene: TRBJ2-1; abundance: -; CDR3aa: CASSSGLAPIYNEQFF; CDR3nt: TGTGCCAGCAGCTCCGGACTAGCGCCCATCTACAATGAGCAGTTCTTC
v_gene: TRBV7-8; d_gene: -; j_gene: TRBJ2-3; abundance: -; CDR3aa: CASSTLSVGGTDTQYF; CDR3nt: TGTGCCAGCAGCACCCTTAGCGTTGGGGGCACAGATACGCAGTATTTT
v_gene: TRBV7-9; d_gene: TRBD2; j_gene: TRBJ2-1; abundance: -; CDR3aa: CASSRSGGRHNEQFF; CDR3nt: TGTGCCAGCAGCCGCAGTGGCGGGAGACATAATGAGCAGTTCTTC
v_gene: TRBV12-3/TRBV12-4; d_gene: -; j_gene: TRBJ1-2; abundance: -; CDR3aa: CASSRSGYGYTF; CDR3nt: TGTGCCAGCAGTAGGAGTGGCTATGGCTACACCTTC
v_gene: TRBV18; d_gene: -; j_gene: TRBJ2-5; abundance: -; CDR3aa: CASSPQETQYF; CDR3nt: TGTGCCAGCTCACCGCAAGAGACCCAGTACTTC
v_gene: TRBV5-4; d_gene: TRBD2; j_gene: TRBJ2-5; abundance: -; CDR3aa: CASSLSGGGAEETQYF; CDR3nt: TGTGCCAGCAGCTTATCTGGCGGGGGGGCGGAGGAGACCCAGTACTTC
v_gene: TRBV28; d_gene: -; j_gene: TRBJ1-5; abundance: once; CDR3aa: CASSLSVGGYQPQHF; CDR3nt: TGTGCCAGCAGTTTGAGCGTGGGGGGCTATCAGCCCCAGCATTTT
v_gene: TRBV21-1; d_gene: -; j_gene: TRBJ2-7; abundance: few; CDR3aa: CASSKFSWTSSYEQYF; CDR3nt: TGTGCCAGCAGCAAATTCAGTTGGACGTCCTCCTACGAGCAGTACTTC
v_gene: TRBV11-2; d_gene: -; j_gene: TRBJ2-1; abundance: -; CDR3aa: CASSLTRTYYNEQFF; CDR3nt: TGTGCCAGCAGCTTGACTAGAACGTACTACAATGAGCAGTTCTTC
v_gene: TRBV7-8; d_gene: -; j_gene: TRBJ2-3; abundance: -; CDR3aa: CASRRTDTQYF; CDR3nt: TGTGCCAGCAGACGGACAGATACGCAGTATTTT
v_gene: TRBV19; d_gene: -; j_gene: TRBJ2-5; abundance: -; CDR3aa: CASMPGGPDQETQYF; CDR3nt: TGTGCCAGTATGCCTGGGGGGCCGGATCAAGAGACCCAGTACTTC
v_gene: TRBV2; d_gene: -; j_gene: TRBJ2-1; abundance: -; CDR3aa: CASRVGDLGEQFF; CDR3nt: TGTGCCAGCAGGGTGGGTGATTTGGGTGAGCAGTTCTTC
v_gene: TRBV7-9; d_gene: TRBD1; j_gene: TRBJ2-2; abundance: -; CDR3aa: CASSLGDRGRTGELFF; CDR3nt: TGTGCCAGCAGCTTAGGGGACAGGGGAAGGACCGGGGAGCTGTTTTTT
v_gene: TRBV7-2; d_gene: -; j_gene: TRBJ2-4; abundance: few; CDR3aa: CASSSPRRRGKNIQYF; CDR3nt: TGTGCCAGCAGCTCCCCCCGGCGGAGGGGCAAAAACATTCAGTACTTC
v_gene: TRBV27; d_gene: TRBD1; j_gene: TRBJ1-2; abundance: -; CDR3aa: CASSFGTGTSIGRYTF; CDR3nt: TGTGCCAGCAGTTTCGGGACAGGGACCTCTATTGGTCGCTACACCTTC
v_gene: TRBV3-1/TRBV3-2; d_gene: TRBD2; j_gene: TRBJ2-3; abundance: -; CDR3aa: CASSLRAGGDTQYF; CDR3nt: TGTGCCAGCAGCCTTCGGGCGGGGGGGGATACGCAGTATTTT
v_gene: TRBV12-3/TRBV12-4; d_gene: TRBD2; j_gene: TRBJ2-1; abundance: -; CDR3aa: CASSPGTSDEQFF; CDR3nt: TGTGCCAGCAGTCCGGGGACTAGCGACGAGCAGTTCTTC
v_gene: TRBV10-2; d_gene: -; j_gene: TRBJ1-2; abundance: -; CDR3aa: CASSVGYGYTF; CDR3nt: TGCGCCAGCAGTGTGGGGTATGGCTACACCTTC
v_gene: TRBV6-2/TRBV6-3; d_gene: TRBD2; j_gene: TRBJ2-1; abundance: -; CDR3aa: CASSYSRGEQFF; CDR3nt: TGTGCCAGCAGTTACTCGCGGGGGGAGCAGTTCTTC
v_gene: TRBV19; d_gene: -; j_gene: TRBJ1-2; abundance: -; CDR3aa: CASSLRAGELIWEGYTF; CDR3nt: TGTGCCAGTAGCTTAAGGGCAGGAGAGCTTATATGGGAAGGCTACACCTTC
v_gene: TRBV28; d_gene: -; j_gene: TRBJ1-5; abundance: -; CDR3aa: CASSSRVISNQPQHF; CDR3nt: TGTGCCAGCAGTTCTCGCGTGATCAGCAATCAGCCCCAGCATTTT
v_gene: TRBV5-1; d_gene: -; j_gene: TRBJ1-2; abundance: once; CDR3aa: CASTRDNYGYTF; CDR3nt: TGCGCCAGCACTAGGGACAACTATGGCTACACCTTC
v_gene: TRBV19; d_gene: -; j_gene: TRBJ1-5; abundance: -; CDR3aa: CATLKEGRGNNQPQHF; CDR3nt: TGTGCCACCCTGAAGGAGGGGCGAGGGAACAATCAGCCCCAGCATTTT
v_gene: TRBV5-4; d_gene: -; j_gene: TRBJ1-2; abundance: -; CDR3aa: CASSLDLSGYTF; CDR3nt: TGTGCCAGCAGCTTGGATCTATCGGGCTACACCTTC
v_gene: TRBV7-2; d_gene: -; j_gene: TRBJ2-3; abundance: -; CDR3aa: CASSDGLRDTQYF; CDR3nt: TGTGCCAGCAGCGACGGACTTCGGGATACGCAGTATTTT
v_gene: TRBV15; d_gene: TRBD1; j_gene: TRBJ2-1; abundance: -; CDR3aa: CATSTRGQGTADEQFF; CDR3nt: TGTGCCACCAGCACAAGGGGACAGGGGACGGCGGATGAGCAGTTCTTC
v_gene: TRBV28; d_gene: -; j_gene: TRBJ1-5; abundance: -; CDR3aa: CASSFSRVNQPQHF; CDR3nt: TGTGCCAGCAGTTTCAGCAGGGTCAATCAGCCCCAGCATTTT
v_gene: TRBV5-6; d_gene: -; j_gene: TRBJ2-3; abundance: -; CDR3aa: CASSLGGNTQYF; CDR3nt: TGTGCCAGCAGCTTGGGAGGGAATACGCAGTATTTT
v_gene: TRBV30; d_gene: -; j_gene: TRBJ1-5; abundance: -; CDR3aa: CAWRREGGLNQPQHF; CDR3nt: TGTGCCTGGCGCAGGGAGGGAGGTCTCAATCAGCCCCAGCATTTT
v_gene: TRBV18; d_gene: TRBD1; j_gene: TRBJ2-7; abundance: -; CDR3aa: CASSPPGQGYEQYF; CDR3nt: TGTGCCAGCTCACCACCCGGACAGGGCTACGAGCAGTACTTC
v_gene: TRBV19; d_gene: -; j_gene: TRBJ2-7; abundance: -; CDR3aa: CASSLGGPEQYF; CDR3nt: TGTGCCAGTAGTCTCGGAGGGCCCGAGCAGTACTTC
v_gene: TRBV12-3/TRBV12-4; d_gene: -; j_gene: TRBJ2-7; abundance: -; CDR3aa: CASRSSGYYEQYF; CDR3nt: TGTGCCAGCAGGTCCTCAGGGTACTACGAGCAGTACTTC
v_gene: TRBV11-1; d_gene: TRBD1; j_gene: TRBJ1-2; abundance: -; CDR3aa: CASSYKQGARGYTF; CDR3nt: TGTGCCAGCAGTTACAAACAGGGGGCGCGAGGCTACACCTTC
v_gene: TRBV7-9; d_gene: TRBD1; j_gene: TRBJ1-2; abundance: -; CDR3aa: CASRPLNPTGRVTF; CDR3nt: TGTGCCAGCAGACCCCTTAATCCGACAGGGAGGGTTACCTTC
v_gene: TRBV4-1; d_gene: -; j_gene: TRBJ1-5; abundance: -; CDR3aa: CASSVFYSNQPQHF; CDR3nt: TGCGCCAGCAGCGTATTTTATAGCAATCAGCCCCAGCATTTT
v_gene: TRBV6-5; d_gene: -; j_gene: TRBJ2-7; abundance: -; CDR3aa: CASKNGWGFYEQYF; CDR3nt: TGTGCCAGCAAAAACGGGTGGGGGTTCTACGAGCAGTACTTC
v_gene: TRBV7-6; d_gene: TRBD1; j_gene: TRBJ1-2; abundance: -; CDR3aa: CASSLGQGNYGYTF; CDR3nt: TGTGCCAGCAGCCTGGGACAGGGGAACTATGGCTACACCTTC
v_gene: TRBV18; d_gene: -; j_gene: TRBJ1-5; abundance: -; CDR3aa: CASSPETGLYSNQPQHF; CDR3nt: TGTGCCAGCTCACCCGAGACAGGCCTCTATAGCAATCAGCCCCAGCATTTT
v_gene: TRBV7-9; d_gene: -; j_gene: TRBJ2-1; abundance: few; CDR3aa: CASSLGTEVNEQFF; CDR3nt: TGTGCCAGCAGCTTAGGGACAGAGGTCAATGAGCAGTTCTTC
v_gene: TRBV19; d_gene: -; j_gene: TRBJ2-2; abundance: few; CDR3aa: CASSMGATNTGELFF; CDR3nt: TGTGCCAGTAGTATGGGGGCAACTAACACCGGGGAGCTGTTTTTT
v_gene: TRBV6-5; d_gene: -; j_gene: TRBJ1-3; abundance: -; CDR3aa: CASRFFSGNTIYF; CDR3nt: TGTGCCAGCAGGTTCTTCTCTGGAAACACCATATATTTT
v_gene: TRBV7-2; d_gene: -; j_gene: TRBJ1-1; abundance: -; CDR3aa: CASSLHSGFVRATEAFF; CDR3nt: TGTGCCAGCAGCTTACATTCAGGGTTCGTTCGGGCCACTGAAGCTTTCTTT
v_gene: TRBV27; d_gene: -; j_gene: TRBJ1-4; abundance: -; CDR3aa: CASSLTRSGMTNEKLFF; CDR3nt: TGTGCCAGCAGTTTAACTAGGAGCGGTATGACTAATGAAAAACTGTTTTTT
v_gene: TRBV5-1; d_gene: -; j_gene: TRBJ2-3; abundance: -; CDR3aa: CASTITPRADTQYF; CDR3nt: TGCGCCAGCACGATCACTCCGCGGGCAGATACGCAGTATTTT
v_gene: TRBV5-1; d_gene: TRBD1; j_gene: TRBJ2-5; abundance: -; CDR3aa: CASSPGTDQETQYF; CDR3nt: TGCGCCAGCAGCCCCGGGACAGACCAAGAGACCCAGTACTTC
v_gene: TRBV2; d_gene: TRBD2; j_gene: TRBJ2-1; abundance: -; CDR3aa: CASRRTSGRYNEQFF; CDR3nt: TGTGCCAGCAGGAGGACTAGCGGGAGGTACAATGAGCAGTTCTTC
v_gene: TRBV5-4; d_gene: -; j_gene: TRBJ1-2; abundance: -; CDR3aa: CASSLPGDYGYTF; CDR3nt: TGTGCCAGCAGCTTGCCGGGGGACTATGGCTACACCTTC
v_gene: TRBV29-1; d_gene: TRBD1; j_gene: TRBJ2-1; abundance: -; CDR3aa: CSVPGQGSNEQFF; CDR3nt: TGCAGCGTTCCGGGACAGGGGTCCAATGAGCAGTTCTTC
v_gene: TRBV6-4; d_gene: TRBD1; j_gene: TRBJ2-5; abundance: once; CDR3aa: CASSDQQGGTQYF; CDR3nt: TGTGCCAGCAGTGACCAACAGGGGGGGACCCAGTACTTC
v_gene: TRBV12-3/TRBV12-4; d_gene: -; j_gene: TRBJ1-5; abundance: -; CDR3aa: CASSWKGERPQHF; CDR3nt: TGTGCCAGCAGTTGGAAGGGGGAGCGGCCCCAGCATTTT
v_gene: TRBV6-1; d_gene: -; j_gene: TRBJ1-2; abundance: -; CDR3aa: CASSERAASNYGYTF; CDR3nt: TGTGCCAGCAGTGAAAGGGCCGCATCTAACTATGGCTACACCTTC
v_gene: TRBV3-1/TRBV3-2; d_gene: -; j_gene: TRBJ1-6; abundance: -; CDR3aa: CASSRSGQSSYNSPLHF; CDR3nt: TGTGCCAGCAGCCGTTCCGGACAGAGCTCCTATAATTCACCCCTCCACTTT
v_gene: TRBV12-5; d_gene: -; j_gene: TRBJ2-7; abundance: -; CDR3aa: CASGGSSYEQYF; CDR3nt: TGTGCTAGTGGCGGTAGCTCCTACGAGCAGTACTTC
v_gene: TRBV3-1/TRBV3-2; d_gene: -; j_gene: TRBJ1-1; abundance: -; CDR3aa: CASSLRPLVNTEAFF; CDR3nt: TGTGCCAGCAGCCTGAGGCCCTTGGTAAACACTGAAGCTTTCTTT
v_gene: TRBV7-9; d_gene: -; j_gene: TRBJ2-7; abundance: -; CDR3aa: CASSLDAGGEQYF; CDR3nt: TGTGCCAGCAGCTTAGATGCTGGAGGCGAGCAGTACTTC